This T cell receptor beta chain originates from a study of CD8 T cells in ankylosing spondylitis (dated by TCRdb to the late 2010s). For context, the study as a whole: To find TCR variants linked to disease, the study profiled T cell receptor beta repertoires in ankylosing spondylitis patients and healthy donors. The whole study cohort included over a hundred healthy donors and around 24 ankylosing spondylitis patients. Peripheral blood was sampled, and synovial fluid was additionally collected from ankylosing spondylitis patients. What the research found in general, with its limitations: Some motif variants had previously been reported in the synovial fluid and blood of reactive arthritis patients, which suggests shared mechanisms of disease initiation. According to the report, matched synovial fluid samples from ankylosing spondylitis patients were significantly enriched for the disease-linked clones. A TCR beta motif made up of several highly homologous amino acid variants appeared to be characteristic of blood from ankylosing spondylitis patients. The disease-linked clones showed a CD8+ phenotype and occurred at relatively low frequencies in peripheral blood.

Sequencing instrument: Illumina HiSeq 2500. Quantitative 5'-RACE with molecular barcodes was used to prepare TCR beta libraries. Turning to the authors' computational methods: A new computational method, built on a probabilistic model of VDJ rearrangement, was used to identify disease-linked TCR variants. The public reads were reprocessed in TCRdb via fastp at Q25 and MiXCR, keeping in-frame beta chains. Each CDR3 protein gets just one entry, which takes the most common genes and DNA from the rows behind it. None of the V and J calls come from the authors' own analysis; TCRdb made them. Recorded for this sample are 150,000 or so distinct CDR3 sequences; 11% of them occurred a single time. The top ten clones comprise 25% to 30% of the sample. With respect to this clonotype: The antigen this receptor binds is unknown. Base qualities are not recorded, but no much larger clone differs from it by a single base.

Ends trimmed: V by 2 bases, J by 4 bases; bases unmatched to a gene: 4. CDR1 and CDR2, looked up from the germline V gene, are SGHRS and YFSETQ. Taken from cysteine to phenylalanine, the CDR3 has 15 residues. The entry retains the CDR3 DNA only, 45 bases that are in frame from base 1. This sequence uses TRBV5-1 and TRBJ2-1; the central 9 bases match TRBD2. The sequenced material came from blood, either unsorted or a sorted T cell fraction (not recorded which). The sequence was collected from a male donor with ankylosing spondylitis or in good health (not recorded which). This receptor carries the CDR3 CASSLFAGGYNEQFF. The nucleotides read TGCGCCAGCAGCTTATTCGCGGGAGGGTACAATGAGCAGTTCTTC.